The next 15 T cell receptor beta chains were all read from a single sample in a study of blood T cell repertoires in COVID-19. Measured with immunoSEQ multiplex PCR; TCRdb has only the in-frame clones, and not every one. The repertoire includes approximately 200,000 clones, around 89% of them detected once, and more than 3% sits in the top ten. Sample: PBMCs or T cells enriched from blood (not recorded which). These receptors were obtained from a woman aged 18 to 35 in a cohort exposed to, infected with or recovered from COVID-19 (not recorded which).

The chain employs TRBV6-5 and TRBJ1-5; D not resolved. The length of the CDR3 is 12 residues. Germline CDR1 and CDR2: MNHEY and SVGAGI. Trimming took 6 bases from V and 4 from J, leaving 7 bases between them. The CDR3 DNA reads as TGTGCCAGCAGGCGGCAGAATCAGCCCCAGCATTTT. Its protein product is CASRRQNQPQHF.

V gene TRBV28 combines with J gene TRBJ2-3; 7 nucleotides match TRBD2. The CDR3 has 12 residues. Germline V CDR1 and CDR2: MDHEN, SYDVKM. In nucleotides, the CDR3 is TGTGCTTCGAATGGGGGGGACCATACGCAGTATTTT. It yields the protein CASNGGDHTQYF. The entire variable domain, with the rest obtained from reference TRBV28 and TRBJ2-3, is as follows: DVKVTQSSRYLVKRTGEKVFLECVQDMDHENMFWYRQDPGLGLRLIYFSYDVKMKEKGDIPEGYSVSREKKERFSLILESASTNQTSMYLCASNGGDHTQYFGPGTRLTVL.

This clone has only one observation. The chain couples TRBV24-1 to TRBJ1-1, with TRBD1 matching over 12 bases. Germline V gene sequence: CDR1 KGHDR, CDR2 SFDVKD. CDR3 length: 15 amino acids. Trimming removed 0 bases from V and 10 bases from J; junction bases left unmatched: 5. The CDR3 DNA reads as TGTGCCACCAGTGATTTGGGGACAGGGGGCACCGGAGCTTTCTTT. Amino acid sequence: CATSDLGTGGTGAFF.

The gene calls are TRBV9 and TRBJ2-1; possibly TRBD1 for D (5 bases). The V end was cut by 7 bases, the J end by 0 bases, with 14 bases between. The germline V gene has CDR1 SGDLS and CDR2 YYNGEE. This CDR3 comprises 15 residues. The DNA of the CDR3 is TGTGCCAGCGAAGGGGTGGGCTCCTCCTACAATGAGCAGTTCTTC. Encoded protein: CASEGVGSSYNEQFF.

As DNA, the CDR3 is TGTGCCAGCAGTCCCGCCGGGGGGAGGGGAGGCTACACCTTC. This encodes CASSPAGGRGGYTF. The rearrangement links TRBV28 to TRBJ1-2, with D perhaps matching TRBD1 (5 bases). CDR3 length: 14 residues. The V end was cut by 5 bases, the J end by 8 bases, with 18 bases between. The germline CDR1 and CDR2 sequences are MDHEN and SYDVKM.

The chain links TRBV7-2 to TRBJ2-1, with 10 bases aligning to TRBD2. Germline CDR1 reads SGHTA; CDR2 reads FQGNSA. With V trimmed by 2 bases and J by 7 bases, 8 bases remained unmatched. This CDR3 spans 16 amino acids. Written as DNA, the CDR3 is TGTGCCAGCAGCTTACTTTTCCAGACTAGCGGGAATGAGCAGTTCTTC. This translates into CASSLLFQTSGNEQFF.

The V call is TRBV27, the J call TRBJ2-7; no reliable D call. V gave up 4 bases and J gave up 0 bases, with 4 bases separating them. The germline V gene has CDR1 MNHEY and CDR2 SMNVEV (reference sequence). This CDR3 has 12 residues. CDR3 in amino acids: CASSYNSYEQYF. The CDR3 nucleotides are TGTGCCAGCAGTTACAACTCCTACGAGCAGTACTTC.

The chain links TRBV13 to TRBJ1-4; D call uncertain. V was clipped by 5 bases and J by 8 bases, with 12 bases between them. This CDR3 is 13 amino acids long. Germline V CDR1 and CDR2: PRHDT, FYEKMQ (reference sequence). The DNA for the CDR3 is TGTGCCAGCAGCGCCCGGGGTAGCGAAAAACTGTTTTTT. The encoded protein is CASSARGSEKLFF.

J is TRBJ2-6 and V is TRBV27, with 11 bases matching TRBD1. This CDR3 contains 18 residues. V trimming: 5 bases; J trimming: 2 bases; junction bases outside the gene matches: 8. Looked up from germline, CDR1 is MNHEY and CDR2 is SMNVEV (reference sequence). CDR3 in amino acids: CASSPWTGGAAGANVLTF. Written as DNA, the CDR3 is TGTGCCAGCAGTCCCTGGACAGGGGGCGCGGCTGGGGCCAACGTCCTGACTTTC.

This clone was found many times. J is TRBJ2-2 and V is TRBV28, with 7 bases aligning to TRBD1. This CDR3 is 14 amino acids long. With V trimmed by 8 bases and J by 5 bases, 8 bases remained unmatched. Germline CDR1 MDHEN, CDR2 SYDVKM. The CDR3 bases are TGTGCCAGCCAAAGACAGGGAAATACCGGGGAGCTGTTTTTT. It translates to CASQRQGNTGELFF.

This clone was picked up one time. The rearrangement links TRBV5-6 to TRBJ2-2; D call uncertain. Germline values: CDR1 SGHDT, CDR2 YYEEEE. This CDR3 has 13 residues. V lost 0 bases, J lost 5 bases, and 5 bases lay in between. DNA of the CDR3: TGTGCCAGCAGCTTGGTAACTACCGGGGAGCTGTTTTTT. It specifies CASSLVTTGELFF.

The chain combines TRBV18 with TRBJ1-1, with 8 positions matching TRBD1. The CDR3 loop spans 17 amino acids. Germline assignment: CDR1 KGHSH and CDR2 LQKENI. V was clipped by 4 bases and J by 1 base; unmatched bases: 11. CDR3 sequence (DNA): TGTGCCAGCTCACTAAGGGACAGGTCCCTCGGGAACACTGAAGCTTTCTTT. Amino acid sequence: CASSLRDRSLGNTEAFF.

This chain uses TRBV7-3 with TRBJ2-2; TRBD2 matches 14 bases. The length of the CDR3 is 15 residues. Per germline, CDR1 SGHTA and CDR2 FQGTGA. V lost 5 bases to trimming and J lost 7 bases; unmatched junction nucleotides: 3. CDR3 in amino acids: CASSKGLAGVGELFF. CDR3 coding DNA: TGTGCCAGCAGCAAGGGACTAGCGGGGGTCGGGGAGCTGTTTTTT.

The chain recombines TRBV27 with TRBJ1-2; 10 bases line up with TRBD1. Germline V gives CDR1 MNHEY, CDR2 SMNVEV (reference sequence). This CDR3 has 14 amino acids. After removal of 5 bases from V and 4 bases from J, the junction contained 4 bases not matched to a gene. CDR3 protein: CASSTGQGPYGYTF. CDR3 bases: TGTGCCAGCAGTACGGGACAGGGGCCCTATGGCTACACCTTC.

The V call is TRBV6-1, the J call TRBJ1-1; D is unclear. CDR1 is MNHNS and CDR2 is SASEGT in the germline V gene. CDR3 length: 13 amino acids. V shed 3 bases and J shed 11 bases, with 16 bases lying between them. The CDR3 bases are TGTGCCAGCAGTGAGGTCGGTGGAGCTCTGGCTTTCTTT. Translated, it gives CASSEVGGALAFF.